The following is a TCR beta chain sequence with its context. It was with 60 Vbeta and 13 Jbeta primers that the PCR ran. Sequencing was performed with immunoSEQ multiplex PCR; in TCRdb, only in-frame clones are kept and a portion is missing. The table lists about 100,000 clones, about 75% of them singletons. The data belong to a study of cytomegalovirus exposure and HLA in healthy donors. V lost 3 bases and J lost 8; bases outside the gene matches: 6. In germline, CDR1 is KGHSH, CDR2 LQKENI. This CDR3 contains 14 residues. The rearrangement joins TRBV18 to TRBJ1-2, with TRBD1 matching 10 bases. The specimen sequenced was PBMCs. The receptor was isolated from a male donor in good health and CMV-seropositive. CDR3 protein: CASSPDRGARGYTF. CDR3 sequence (DNA): TGTGCCAGCTCACCGGACAGGGGGGCGCGCGGCTACACCTTC. The variable domain in full, completed from reference TRBV18 and TRBJ1-2, reads NAGVMQNPRHLVRRRGQEARLRCSPMKGHSHVYWYRQLPEEGLKFMVYLQKENIIDESGMPKERFSAEFPKEGPSILRIQQVVRGDSAAYFCASSPDRGARGYTFGSGTRLTVV.